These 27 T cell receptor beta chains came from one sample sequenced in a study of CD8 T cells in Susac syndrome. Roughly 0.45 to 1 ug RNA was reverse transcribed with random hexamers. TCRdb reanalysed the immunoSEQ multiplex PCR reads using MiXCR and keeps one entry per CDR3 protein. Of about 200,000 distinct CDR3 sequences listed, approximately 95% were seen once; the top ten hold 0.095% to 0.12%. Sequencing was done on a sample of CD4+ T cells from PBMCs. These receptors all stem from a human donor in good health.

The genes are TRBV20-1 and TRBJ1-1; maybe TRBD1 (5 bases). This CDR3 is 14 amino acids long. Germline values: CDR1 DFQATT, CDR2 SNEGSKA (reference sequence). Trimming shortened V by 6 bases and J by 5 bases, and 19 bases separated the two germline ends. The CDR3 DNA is TGCAGTGCCCAACGCATGCAGGGAGGTACTGAAGCTTTCTTT. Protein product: CSAQRMQGGTEAFF.

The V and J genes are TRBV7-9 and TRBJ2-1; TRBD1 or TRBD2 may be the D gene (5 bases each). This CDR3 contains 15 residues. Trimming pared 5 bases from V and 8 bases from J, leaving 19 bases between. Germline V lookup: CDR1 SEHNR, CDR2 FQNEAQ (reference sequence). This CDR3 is CASSGSGTYSHEQFF. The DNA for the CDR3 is TGTGCCAGCAGCGGTTCCGGGACCTACTCCCATGAGCAGTTCTTC.

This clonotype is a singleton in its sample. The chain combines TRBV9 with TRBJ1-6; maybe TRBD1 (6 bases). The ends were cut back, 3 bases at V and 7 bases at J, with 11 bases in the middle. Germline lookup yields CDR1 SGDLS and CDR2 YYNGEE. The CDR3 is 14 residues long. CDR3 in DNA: TGTGCCAGCAGCGACAGGGTGCGCAATTCACCCCTCCACTTT. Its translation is CASSDRVRNSPLHF.

The CDR3 DNA is TGTGCCAGCAGCTTAAGTGGCCAGACCGGGGAGCTGTTTTTT. Its protein product is CASSLSGQTGELFF. The chain uses TRBV7-9 and TRBJ2-2; D is unclear. Germline-derived CDR1 and CDR2 are SEHNR and FQNEAQ (reference sequence). Trimming removed 2 bases at V and 5 bases at J, with 9 bases between. The CDR3 consists of 14 residues.

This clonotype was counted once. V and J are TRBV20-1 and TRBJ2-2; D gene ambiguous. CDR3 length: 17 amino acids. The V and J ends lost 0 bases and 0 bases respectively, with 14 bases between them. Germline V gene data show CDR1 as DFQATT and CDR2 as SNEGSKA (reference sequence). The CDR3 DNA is TGCAGTGCTAGAGATCCGGGCAGCCCGCCGAACACCGGGGAGCTGTTTTTT. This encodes CSARDPGSPPNTGELFF.

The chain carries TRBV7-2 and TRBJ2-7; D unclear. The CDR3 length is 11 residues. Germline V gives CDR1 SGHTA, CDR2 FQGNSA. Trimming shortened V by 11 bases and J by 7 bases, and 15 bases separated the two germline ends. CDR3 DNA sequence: TGTGCCCTCTCCCCCCTGGTAGAGCAGTACGTC. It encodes CALSPLVEQYV.

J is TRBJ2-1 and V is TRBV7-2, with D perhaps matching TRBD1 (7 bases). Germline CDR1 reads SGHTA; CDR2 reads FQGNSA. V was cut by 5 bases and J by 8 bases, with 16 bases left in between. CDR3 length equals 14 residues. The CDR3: CASSPRGGGYEQFF. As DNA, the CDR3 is TGTGCCAGCAGCCCCCGAGGAGGGGGCTATGAGCAGTTCTTC.

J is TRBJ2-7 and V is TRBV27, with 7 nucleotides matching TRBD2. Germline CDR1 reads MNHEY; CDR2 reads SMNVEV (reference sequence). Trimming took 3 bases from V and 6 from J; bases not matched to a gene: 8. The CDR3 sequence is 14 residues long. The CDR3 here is CASSFSFTGGEQYV. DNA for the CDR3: TGTGCCAGCAGTTTCTCTTTTACGGGAGGCGAGCAGTACGTC.

As DNA, the CDR3 is TGCAGTGCTAGAGATCCGGGGAAAGGCAATGAGCAGTTCTTC. Protein sequence: CSARDPGKGNEQFF. The chain carries TRBV20-1 and TRBJ2-1; possible D gene TRBD2, 5 bases. V was trimmed by 0 bases and J by 6 bases, leaving 12 bases between them. This CDR3 is 14 amino acids long. CDR1 is DFQATT and CDR2 is SNEGSKA in the germline V gene (reference sequence).

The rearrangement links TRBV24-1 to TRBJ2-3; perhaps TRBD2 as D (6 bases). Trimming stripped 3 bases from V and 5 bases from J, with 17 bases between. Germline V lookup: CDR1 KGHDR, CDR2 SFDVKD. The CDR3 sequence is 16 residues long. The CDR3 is CATSDGGLGVGDTQYF. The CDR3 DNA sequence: TGTGCCACCAGTGATGGAGGGCTTGGGGTTGGAGATACGCAGTATTTT.

CDR3 coding DNA: TGTGCCAGCTCTCGAGGGGGTAGCGGCACAGATACGCAGTATTTT. It is translated as CASSRGGSGTDTQYF. The chain links TRBV7-9 to TRBJ2-3, with D perhaps TRBD1 (6 bases). The V gene lost 8 bases and the J gene lost 1 base, with 16 bases spanning the gap. Germline-derived CDR1 and CDR2 are SEHNR and FQNEAQ (reference sequence). The CDR3 loop spans 15 amino acids.

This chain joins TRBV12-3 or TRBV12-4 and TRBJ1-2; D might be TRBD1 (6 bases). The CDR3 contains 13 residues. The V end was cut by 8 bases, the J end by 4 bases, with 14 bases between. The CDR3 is CASDRGRGYGYTF. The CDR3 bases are TGTGCCAGCGACCGGGGGCGCGGCTATGGCTACACCTTC.

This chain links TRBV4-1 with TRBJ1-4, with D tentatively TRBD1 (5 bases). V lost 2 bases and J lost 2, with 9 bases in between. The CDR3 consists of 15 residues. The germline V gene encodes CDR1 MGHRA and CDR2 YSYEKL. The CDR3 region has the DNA TGCGCCAGCAGCCAACAGGAGGGGACTAATGAAAAACTGTTTTTT. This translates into CASSQQEGTNEKLFF.

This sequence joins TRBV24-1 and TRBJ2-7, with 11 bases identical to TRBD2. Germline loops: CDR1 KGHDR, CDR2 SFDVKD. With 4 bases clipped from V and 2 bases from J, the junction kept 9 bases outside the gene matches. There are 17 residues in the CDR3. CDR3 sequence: CATSDPTGTSGTYEQYF. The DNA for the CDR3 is TGTGCCACCAGTGACCCTACCGGGACTAGCGGAACCTACGAGCAGTACTTC.

CDR3 coding DNA: TGTGCCAGTAGTAAAAACAGGGCACGGGATACGCAGTATTTT. Protein: CASSKNRARDTQYF. The rearrangement joins TRBV19 to TRBJ2-3, with D possibly being TRBD1 (6 bases). The V gene's germline CDR1 is LNHDA and CDR2 SQIVND (reference sequence). V was cut by 4 bases and J by 6 bases, with 14 bases left in between. CDR3 length: 14 residues.

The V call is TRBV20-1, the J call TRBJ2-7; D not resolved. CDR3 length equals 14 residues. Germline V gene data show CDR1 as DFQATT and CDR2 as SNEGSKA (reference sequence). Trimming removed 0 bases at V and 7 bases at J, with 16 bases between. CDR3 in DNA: TGCAGTGCTAGAGATCTGCAGTCTGATGGAGAGCAGTACTTC. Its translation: CSARDLQSDGEQYF.

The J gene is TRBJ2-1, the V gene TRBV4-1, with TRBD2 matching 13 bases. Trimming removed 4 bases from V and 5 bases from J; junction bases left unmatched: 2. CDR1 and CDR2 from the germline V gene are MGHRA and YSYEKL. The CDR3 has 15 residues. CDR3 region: CASSRGTSGDNEQFF. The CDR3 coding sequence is TGCGCCAGCAGCCGAGGGACTAGCGGGGACAATGAGCAGTTCTTC.

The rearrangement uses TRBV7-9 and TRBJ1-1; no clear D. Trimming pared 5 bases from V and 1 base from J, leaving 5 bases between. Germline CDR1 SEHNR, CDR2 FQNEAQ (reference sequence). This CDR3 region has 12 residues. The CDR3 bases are TGTGCCAGCAGCGGTAGGAACACTGAAGCTTTCTTT. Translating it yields CASSGRNTEAFF.

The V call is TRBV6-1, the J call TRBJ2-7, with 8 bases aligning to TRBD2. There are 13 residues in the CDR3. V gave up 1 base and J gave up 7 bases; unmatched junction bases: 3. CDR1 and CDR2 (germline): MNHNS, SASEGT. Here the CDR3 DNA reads TGTGCCAGCAGTGAAGACGGGACTAGGGAGCAGTACGTC. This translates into CASSEDGTREQYV.

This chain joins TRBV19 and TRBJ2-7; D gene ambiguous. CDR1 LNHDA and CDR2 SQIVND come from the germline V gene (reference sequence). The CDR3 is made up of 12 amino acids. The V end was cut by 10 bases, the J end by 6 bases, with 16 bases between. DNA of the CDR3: TGTGCCAACATAGTATGGAGTTGCGAGCAGTACGTC. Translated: CANIVWSCEQYV.

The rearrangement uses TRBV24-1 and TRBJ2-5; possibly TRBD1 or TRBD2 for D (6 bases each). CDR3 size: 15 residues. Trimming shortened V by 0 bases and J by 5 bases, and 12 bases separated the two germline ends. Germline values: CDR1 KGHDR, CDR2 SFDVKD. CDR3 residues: CATSDLRGRGETQYF. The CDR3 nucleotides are TGTGCCACCAGTGATTTGCGGGGGCGCGGGGAGACCCAGTACTTC.

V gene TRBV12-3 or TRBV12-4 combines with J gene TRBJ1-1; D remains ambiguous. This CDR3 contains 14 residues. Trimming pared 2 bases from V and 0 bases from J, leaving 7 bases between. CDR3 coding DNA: TGTGCCAGCAGTTTATTGAGAGTGAACACTGAAGCTTTCTTT. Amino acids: CASSLLRVNTEAFF.

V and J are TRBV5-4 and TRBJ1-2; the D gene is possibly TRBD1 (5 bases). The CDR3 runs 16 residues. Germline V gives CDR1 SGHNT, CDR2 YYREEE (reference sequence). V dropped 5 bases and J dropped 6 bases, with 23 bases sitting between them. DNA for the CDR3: TGTGCCAGCAGGCGAGAAGTCCTCCCGGGACCGGATGGCTACACCTTC. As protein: CASRREVLPGPDGYTF.

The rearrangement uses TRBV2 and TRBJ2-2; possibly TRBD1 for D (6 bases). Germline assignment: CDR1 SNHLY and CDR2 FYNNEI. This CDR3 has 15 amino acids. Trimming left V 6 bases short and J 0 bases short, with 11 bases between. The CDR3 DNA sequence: TGTGCCAGCAGCAACAGGGTCTCGAACACCGGGGAGCTGTTTTTT. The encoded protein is CASSNRVSNTGELFF.

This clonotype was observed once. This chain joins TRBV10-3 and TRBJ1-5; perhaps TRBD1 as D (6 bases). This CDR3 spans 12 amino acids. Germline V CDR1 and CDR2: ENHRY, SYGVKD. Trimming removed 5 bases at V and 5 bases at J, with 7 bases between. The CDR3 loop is CAISNRDQPQHF. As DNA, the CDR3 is TGTGCCATCAGTAACAGGGATCAGCCCCAGCATTTT.

The CDR3 sequence is CASSQDMGGGSTDTQYF. Here the CDR3 DNA reads TGCGCCAGCAGCCAAGATATGGGCGGGGGAAGCACAGATACGCAGTATTTT. The V gene is TRBV4-1, the J gene TRBJ2-3; 7 bases match TRBD2. Germline V gives CDR1 MGHRA, CDR2 YSYEKL. The CDR3 is 17 amino acids. With V trimmed by 0 bases and J by 0 bases, 6 bases remained unmatched.

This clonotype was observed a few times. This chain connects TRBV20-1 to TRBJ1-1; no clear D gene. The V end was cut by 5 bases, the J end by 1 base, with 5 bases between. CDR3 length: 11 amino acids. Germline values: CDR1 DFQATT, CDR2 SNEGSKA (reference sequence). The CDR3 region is CSAGPNTEAFF. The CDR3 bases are TGCAGTGCTGGCCCGAACACTGAAGCTTTCTTT.